A selection of T cell receptor beta chains follows, all from one sample in a study of PD-1 blockade in classical Hodgkin lymphoma. The method was immunoSEQ multiplex PCR; TCRdb's version includes in-frame clones alone and lacks a portion of them. Of fewer than 90,000 clones listed, about nine tenths are singletons. The sequencing used peripheral blood mononuclear cells (PBMCs), collected at baseline. These receptors were taken from a human donor with classical Hodgkin lymphoma. The CDR3 runs from the conserved cysteine through the conserved F or W. The D gene is left open where the match is weak. A row's size may be missing; if present it is once, few, many or a size class.

J: TRBJ2-2; size: NA; D: TRBD1; V: TRBV7-2; CDR3: CASSLAGTGNTGELFF; DNA: TGTGCCAGCAGCTTAGCCGGGACAGGGAACACCGGGGAGCTGTTTTTT
J: TRBJ2-2; size: NA; D: NA; V: TRBV5-1; CDR3: CASSLVAGGNTGELFF; DNA: TGCGCCAGCAGCTTGGTAGCTGGGGGTAACACCGGGGAGCTGTTTTTT
J: TRBJ1-5; size: NA; D: NA; V: TRBV28; CDR3: CASSFSRRLSSGQPQHF; DNA: TGTGCCAGCAGTTTCAGTCGGCGACTTAGTTCGGGCCAGCCCCAGCATTTT
J: TRBJ2-7; size: NA; D: NA; V: TRBV28; CDR3: CASSFGGLGEYEQYF; DNA: TGTGCCAGCAGTTTCGGGGGACTCGGGGAGTACGAGCAGTACTTC
J: TRBJ2-2; size: NA; D: TRBD1; V: TRBV4-1; CDR3: CASSQVNHRGRFGELFF; DNA: TGCGCCAGCAGCCAAGTAAACCACAGGGGGCGGTTCGGGGAGCTGTTTTTT
J: TRBJ2-1; size: NA; D: NA; V: TRBV29-1; CDR3: CSVAGGSQNEQFF; DNA: TGCAGCGTTGCAGGGGGGAGTCAGAATGAGCAGTTCTTC
J: TRBJ1-4; size: once; D: TRBD1; V: TRBV19; CDR3: CASSTPGQGLRNEKLFF; DNA: TGTGCCAGTAGTACGCCGGGACAGGGATTAAGAAATGAAAAACTGTTTTTT
J: TRBJ2-5; size: NA; D: NA; V: TRBV30; CDR3: CAWSAGETQYF; DNA: TGTGCCTGGAGTGCCGGGGAGACCCAGTACTTC
J: TRBJ1-2; size: NA; D: TRBD1; V: TRBV4-2; CDR3: CASSQDAWTGNGYTF; DNA: TGTGCCAGCAGCCAAGACGCATGGACAGGGAATGGCTACACCTTC
J: TRBJ1-5; size: NA; D: TRBD1; V: TRBV7-2; CDR3: CASSPGQGGPQHF; DNA: TGTGCCAGCAGCCCCGGACAGGGAGGACCCCAGCATTTT
J: TRBJ2-2; size: once; D: NA; V: TRBV7-2; CDR3: CASSLARTSGELFF; DNA: TGTGCCAGCAGCTTAGCGCGTACTTCGGGGGAGCTGTTTTTT
J: TRBJ1-2; size: NA; D: TRBD1; V: TRBV7-9; CDR3: CASHRPGTANYGYTF; DNA: TGTGCCAGCCATAGACCCGGGACAGCTAACTATGGCTACACCTTC
J: TRBJ1-2; size: NA; D: TRBD1; V: TRBV4-2; CDR3: CASKNGEDRGYVYGYTF; DNA: TGTGCCAGCAAAAATGGAGAGGACAGGGGATACGTCTATGGCTACACCTTC
J: TRBJ2-3; size: NA; D: NA; V: TRBV20-1; CDR3: CSAPQDTQYF; DNA: TGCAGTGCCCCCCAAGATACGCAGTATTTT
J: TRBJ2-7; size: once; D: TRBD1; V: TRBV4-1; CDR3: CASSQDSATLGTANEQYF; DNA: TGCGCCAGCAGCCAAGATAGCGCAACCCTCGGGACAGCCAACGAGCAGTACTTC
J: TRBJ1-2; size: many; D: TRBD1; V: TRBV28; CDR3: CASSLSGTGQYGYTF; DNA: TGTGCCAGCAGTTTAAGCGGGACAGGACAATATGGCTACACCTTC
J: TRBJ2-7; size: few; D: TRBD1; V: TRBV6-5; CDR3: CASSYSTGQGGYEQYF; DNA: TGTGCCAGCAGTTACTCGACGGGACAGGGTGGGTACGAGCAGTACTTC
J: TRBJ2-4; size: NA; D: NA; V: TRBV5-1; CDR3: CASSSGSAKNIQYF; DNA: TGCGCCAGCAGCTCAGGAAGCGCCAAAAACATTCAGTACTTC
J: TRBJ1-2; size: NA; D: NA; V: TRBV5-6; CDR3: CASSARVSPKNGYTF; DNA: TGTGCCAGCAGCGCCAGGGTATCCCCAAAAAATGGCTACACCTTC
J: TRBJ2-7; size: few; D: NA; V: TRBV7-2; CDR3: CASSLDPGSIYEQYF; DNA: TGTGCCAGCAGCTTAGACCCGGGATCCATCTACGAGCAGTACTTC
J: TRBJ2-7; size: NA; D: NA; V: TRBV5-1; CDR3: CASSLVGVYEQYF; DNA: TGCGCCAGCAGCTTGGTCGGGGTCTACGAGCAGTACTTC
J: TRBJ2-1; size: NA; D: NA; V: TRBV9; CDR3: CASSVRGTYSYNEQFF; DNA: TGTGCCAGCAGCGTACGGGGGACCTACTCCTACAATGAGCAGTTCTTC
J: TRBJ1-5; size: NA; D: NA; V: TRBV4-1; CDR3: CASSQGRSSNQPQHF; DNA: TGCGCCAGCAGCCAAGGACGGAGTAGCAATCAGCCCCAGCATTTT
J: TRBJ2-3; size: NA; D: TRBD2; V: TRBV6-6; CDR3: CGTSGTNTQYF; DNA: TGTGGGACTAGCGGGACCAATACGCAGTATTTT
J: TRBJ2-2; size: NA; D: NA; V: TRBV7-9; CDR3: CASSLPDRTTTNTGELFF; DNA: TGTGCCAGCAGCTTACCAGACAGGACAACAACGAACACCGGGGAGCTGTTTTTT
J: TRBJ2-2; size: once; D: NA; V: TRBV11-2; CDR3: CASSLDRTGELFF; DNA: TGTGCCAGCAGCTTAGACAGAACCGGGGAGCTGTTTTTT
J: TRBJ2-5; size: NA; D: NA; V: TRBV5-6; CDR3: CASSFTGLGETQYF; DNA: TGTGCCAGCAGCTTTACAGGGTTAGGGGAGACCCAGTACTTC
J: TRBJ1-5; size: NA; D: NA; V: TRBV4-3; CDR3: CASSQDRDQPQHF; DNA: TGCGCCAGCAGCCAGGATAGAGATCAGCCCCAGCATTTT
J: TRBJ1-4; size: NA; D: NA; V: TRBV15; CDR3: CATSRDQLGGSSEKLFF; DNA: TGTGCCACCAGCAGAGATCAGCTGGGGGGTTCATCGGAAAAACTGTTTTTT
J: TRBJ2-7; size: NA; D: NA; V: TRBV4-2; CDR3: CASSQDLTVTYEQYF; DNA: TGTGCCAGCAGCCAAGATCTCACAGTTACCTACGAGCAGTACTTC
J: TRBJ1-5; size: NA; D: TRBD1; V: TRBV18; CDR3: CASSPGQGKNQPQHF; DNA: TGTGCCAGCTCACCGGGACAGGGCAAGAATCAGCCCCAGCATTTT
J: TRBJ2-7; size: NA; D: NA; V: TRBV29-1; CDR3: CSVIREYEQYF; DNA: TGCAGCGTTATCAGGGAGTACGAGCAGTACTTC
J: TRBJ2-4; size: NA; D: NA; V: TRBV27; CDR3: CASSSFGGPEYF; DNA: TGTGCCAGCAGTTCCTTCGGAGGGCCGGAGTACTTC
J: TRBJ2-7; size: NA; D: NA; V: TRBV11-2; CDR3: CASSWTLRGPYEQYF; DNA: TGTGCCAGCAGCTGGACCCTGAGGGGTCCCTACGAGCAGTACTTC
J: TRBJ2-1; size: NA; D: NA; V: TRBV19; CDR3: CASRPSGSSYNEQFF; DNA: TGTGCCAGTAGACCAAGCGGTAGCTCCTACAATGAGCAGTTCTTC
J: TRBJ2-7; size: NA; D: NA; V: TRBV6-5; CDR3: CASSPRRDSYEQYF; DNA: TGTGCCAGCAGCCCTCGACGGGATTCCTACGAGCAGTACTTC
J: TRBJ2-4; size: NA; D: NA; V: TRBV7-9; CDR3: CASSILSGIPAKNIQYF; DNA: TGTGCCAGCAGCATCCTTTCAGGAATTCCAGCCAAAAACATTCAGTACTTC
J: TRBJ2-3; size: NA; D: NA; V: TRBV13; CDR3: CASSPWVTDTQYF; DNA: TGTGCCAGCAGCCCTTGGGTTACAGATACGCAGTATTTT
J: TRBJ2-4; size: once; D: NA; V: TRBV19; CDR3: CASSMITSGVNIQYF; DNA: TGTGCCAGTAGTATGATTACTTCGGGAGTAAACATTCAGTACTTC
J: TRBJ2-1; size: NA; D: TRBD2; V: TRBV19; CDR3: CASNTQGTSGRAGHEQFF; DNA: TGTGCCAGTAACACACAGGGGACTAGCGGGAGGGCCGGCCATGAGCAGTTCTTC
J: TRBJ1-1; size: few; D: TRBD1; V: TRBV18; CDR3: CASSTNRGDTEAFF; DNA: TGTGCCAGCTCCACTAACAGGGGAGACACTGAAGCTTTCTTT
J: TRBJ2-3; size: NA; D: TRBD1; V: TRBV6-1; CDR3: CASSEGQGFTDTQYF; DNA: TGTGCCAGCAGTGAGGGACAGGGGTTCACAGATACGCAGTATTTT
J: TRBJ2-3; size: NA; D: NA; V: TRBV29-1; CDR3: CSVPLLSHDTQYF; DNA: TGCAGCGTCCCCTTACTCTCCCACGATACGCAGTATTTT
J: TRBJ2-1; size: NA; D: NA; V: TRBV30; CDR3: CAWSRETYNEQFF; DNA: TGTGCCTGGAGTAGGGAAACCTACAATGAGCAGTTCTTC
J: TRBJ1-5; size: NA; D: NA; V: TRBV19; CDR3: CASSIDPGPPVYSNQPQHF; DNA: TGTGCCAGTAGTATAGATCCGGGCCCGCCGGTGTATAGCAATCAGCCCCAGCATTTT
J: TRBJ1-2; size: NA; D: NA; V: TRBV4-2; CDR3: CASSQELGYGYTF; DNA: TGTGCCAGCAGCCAAGAATTGGGCTATGGCTACACCTTC
J: TRBJ1-1; size: NA; D: NA; V: TRBV2; CDR3: CASIRDTEAFF; DNA: TGTGCCAGCATACGGGACACTGAAGCTTTCTTT
J: TRBJ2-1; size: NA; D: TRBD2; V: TRBV7-9; CDR3: CASSGQSGTSYNEQFF; DNA: TGTGCCAGCAGCGGCCAAAGCGGGACGAGCTACAATGAGCAGTTCTTC
J: TRBJ1-5; size: NA; D: TRBD1; V: TRBV18; CDR3: CASSPSAGGLNQPQHF; DNA: TGTGCCAGCTCACCATCGGCAGGGGGCCTCAATCAGCCCCAGCATTTT
J: TRBJ2-7; size: NA; D: NA; V: TRBV15; CDR3: CATSRVGAYEQYF; DNA: TGTGCCACCAGCAGAGTGGGGGCCTACGAGCAGTACTTC
J: TRBJ2-2; size: NA; D: NA; V: TRBV30; CDR3: CAWMGGGYTGELFF; DNA: TGTGCCTGGATGGGGGGAGGCTACACCGGGGAGCTGTTTTTT
J: TRBJ2-7; size: NA; D: NA; V: TRBV20-1; CDR3: CSARVVYEQYF; DNA: TGCAGTGCTAGGGTAGTCTACGAGCAGTACTTC
J: TRBJ2-7; size: NA; D: NA; V: TRBV28; CDR3: CASSPPVNEQYF; DNA: TGTGCCAGCAGCCCGCCGGTAAACGAGCAGTACTTC
J: TRBJ2-7; size: NA; D: TRBD2; V: TRBV6-1; CDR3: CASQRDLAGEQYF; DNA: TGTGCCAGCCAAAGGGACTTAGCGGGCGAGCAGTACTTC
J: TRBJ1-4; size: NA; D: TRBD1; V: TRBV11-2; CDR3: CASSSNRGREKLFF; DNA: TGTGCCAGCAGCTCCAACAGGGGGCGTGAAAAACTGTTTTTT